These 4 T cell receptor beta chains originate from one sample sequenced in a study of blood T cell repertoires in COVID-19. Profiled with immunoSEQ multiplex PCR; TCRdb holds only in-frame clones, not every one. Among approximately 150,000 clones, 75% to 90% were seen once, and the ten largest hold about 4%. Input material: PBMCs or T cells enriched from blood (not recorded which). The receptors derive from a woman in her thirties or forties who had been exposed to COVID-19.

The V call is TRBV28, the J call TRBJ1-6; a weak D match, TRBD1 (5 bases). CDR3 size: 11 residues. CDR1 is MDHEN and CDR2 is SYDVKM in the germline V gene. The germline V and J ends were trimmed by 8 bases and 7 bases, with 6 bases remaining between them. CDR3 DNA: TGTGCCAGCTCAGGGAATTCACCCCTCCACTTT. Translated, it gives CASSGNSPLHF. The entire variable domain, with the rest obtained from reference TRBV28 and TRBJ1-6, is as follows: DVKVTQSSRYLVKRTGEKVFLECVQDMDHENMFWYRQDPGLGLRLIYFSYDVKMKEKGDIPEGYSVSREKKERFSLILESASTNQTSMYLCASSGNSPLHFGNGTRLTVT.

The rearrangement joins TRBV12-3 or TRBV12-4 to TRBJ2-7; D remains unclear. The germline V and J ends were trimmed by 3 bases and 2 bases, with 8 bases remaining between them. The CDR3 covers 13 residues. The CDR3 loop is CASSLAVAYEQYF. The DNA of the CDR3 is TGTGCCAGCAGTTTGGCGGTCGCCTACGAGCAGTACTTC.

This chain joins TRBV9 and TRBJ1-1, with 9 bases identical to TRBD1. This CDR3 is 18 amino acids long. From germline, CDR1 is SGDLS and CDR2 YYNGEE. V was clipped by 0 bases and J by 0 bases; unmatched bases: 9. The CDR3 DNA sequence: TGTGCCAGCAGCGTAGTTGGGACAGGGCTAAATATGAACACTGAAGCTTTCTTT. Amino acid sequence: CASSVVGTGLNMNTEAFF.

This rearrangement joins TRBV18 to TRBJ1-2; D possibly corresponds to TRBD1 (5 bases). The germline V and J ends were trimmed by 1 base and 4 bases, with 10 bases remaining between them. The CDR3 is 14 residues long. Looked up from germline, CDR1 is KGHSH and CDR2 is LQKENI. CDR3 sequence: CASSPRRDSYGYTF. CDR3 coding DNA: TGTGCCAGCTCACCACGCCGGGACTCCTATGGCTACACCTTC.